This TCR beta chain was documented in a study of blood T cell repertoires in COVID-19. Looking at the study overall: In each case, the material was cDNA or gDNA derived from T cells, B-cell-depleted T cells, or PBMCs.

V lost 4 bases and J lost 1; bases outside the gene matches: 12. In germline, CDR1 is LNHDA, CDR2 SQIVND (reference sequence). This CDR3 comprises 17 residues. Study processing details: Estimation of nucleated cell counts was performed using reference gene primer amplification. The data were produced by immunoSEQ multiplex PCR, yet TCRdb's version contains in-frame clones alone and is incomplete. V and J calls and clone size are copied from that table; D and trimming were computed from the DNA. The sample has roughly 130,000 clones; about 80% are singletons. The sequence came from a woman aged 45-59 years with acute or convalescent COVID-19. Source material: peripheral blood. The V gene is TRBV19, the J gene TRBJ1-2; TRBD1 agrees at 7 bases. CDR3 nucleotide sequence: TGTGCCAGTAGTACAACAGGGGCAAGCAGAGGTAACTATGGCTACACCTTC. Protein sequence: CASSTTGASRGNYGYTF.